The rows below give T cell receptor beta chains drawn from one sample of a study of cytotoxic CD8 clonotypes in ibrutinib-treated CLL. Data came from immunoSEQ multiplex PCR; TCRdb stores just in-frame clones and leaves some out. The sample contains approximately 84,000 clones, about 86% of which appear only once. This specimen consisted of PBMCs, obtained before ibrutinib treatment. Every receptor here comes from a human donor with chronic lymphocytic leukemia. The CDR3 runs from the conserved cysteine through the conserved F or W. A D gene is named only where the DNA matches it firmly. The size entry is marked missing in some rows and otherwise reads once, few, many or a size class.

v_gene	d_gene	j_gene	abundance	CDR3nt	CDR3aa
TRBV5-1	.	TRBJ2-5	.	TGCGCCAGCAGTTTCTTTGGCCCAGGGGAGACCCAGTACTTC	CASSFFGPGETQYF
TRBV6-6	.	TRBJ1-4	.	TGTGCCAGCGCGAGTGGGGAAAAACTGTTTTTT	CASASGEKLFF
TRBV11-3	.	TRBJ1-2	.	TGTGCCAGCAGCTCCTTCAGCCCCCGGCATGGCTACACCTTC	CASSSFSPRHGYTF
TRBV4-2	TRBD2	TRBJ2-1	.	TGTGCCAGCAGCCAAGATCTAGCGGGAGGGTACAATGAGCAGTTCTTC	CASSQDLAGGYNEQFF
TRBV4-1	.	TRBJ2-1	.	TGCGCCAGCAGCCTCCATCGGGGGCAAACCTACAATGAGCAGTTCTTC	CASSLHRGQTYNEQFF
TRBV28	TRBD1	TRBJ2-7	.	TGTGCCAGCAGTCATCAGGGGGTGACTCCAACCTCCTACGAGCAGTACTTC	CASSHQGVTPTSYEQYF
TRBV10-1	TRBD2	TRBJ2-1	.	TGCGCCAGCAGTCGTACACTAGCGGGAGGGCCCGATGAGCAGTTCTTC	CASSRTLAGGPDEQFF
TRBV28	.	TRBJ2-3	few	TGTGCCAGCAGTTTCTCAGGGGTGGCCACAGATACGCAGTATTTT	CASSFSGVATDTQYF
TRBV7-9	TRBD1	TRBJ2-5	.	TGTGCCAGCAGCCCGGGGACAGTACAAGAGACCCAGTACTTC	CASSPGTVQETQYF
TRBV5-5	.	TRBJ1-1	.	TGTGCCAGCAGCTTGAGGGGCGACAGTGGAGGAAGGTTGGCTGAAGCTTTCTTT	CASSLRGDSGGRLAEAFF